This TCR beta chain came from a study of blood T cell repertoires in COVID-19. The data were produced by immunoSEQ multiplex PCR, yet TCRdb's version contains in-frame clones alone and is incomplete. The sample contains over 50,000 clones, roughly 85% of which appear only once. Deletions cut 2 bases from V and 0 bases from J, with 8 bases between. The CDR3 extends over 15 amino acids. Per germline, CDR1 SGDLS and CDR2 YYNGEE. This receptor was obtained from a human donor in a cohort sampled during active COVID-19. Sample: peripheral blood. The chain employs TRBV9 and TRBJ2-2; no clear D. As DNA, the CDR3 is TGTGCCAGCAGCGTGTGGGCCGCGAACACCGGGGAGCTGTTTTTT. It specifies CASSVWAANTGELFF.